This T cell receptor beta chain was sequenced during a study of cytomegalovirus exposure and HLA in healthy donors. The V gene's germline CDR1 is MNHEY and CDR2 SMNVEV (reference sequence). CDR3 length equals 15 residues. V gave up 6 bases and J gave up 0 bases, with 9 bases separating them. Clones were sequenced by immunoSEQ multiplex PCR, and TCRdb holds only the in-frame ones, with some missing. The table has roughly 150,000 clones, around nine tenths seen once; the top ten hold 8.7%. The specimen was PBMCs. This chain joins TRBV27 and TRBJ2-6, with a tentative D call TRBD1 (6 bases). The sequence came from a young man in good health and CMV-seropositive. CDR3 sequence reads: CASSWTASGANVLTF. In DNA, the CDR3 is TGTGCCAGCAGCTGGACAGCCTCTGGGGCCAACGTCCTGACTTTC.